The rows below give T cell receptor beta chains drawn from one sample of a study of T cell repertoires in cytomegalovirus infection. A single record per CDR3 protein comes from TCRdb applying MiXCR to the reads. The sample comprises 450,000 to 600,000 distinct CDR3 sequences, about 11% of which are singletons, and roughly 10% rests with the top ten. The specimen sequenced was PBMCs. Source of these receptors: a human donor in good health (CMV status not recorded). Some clones in this sample may be carry-over from other donors' samples. Both conserved end residues are part of each CDR3. A D gene is named only where the DNA matches it firmly. Size values are once, few and many counts, or a class for expanded clones, and some rows have none.

TRBV6-1	TRBJ2-1	many	TRBD1	CASIRSWGQGAGEQFF	TGTGCCAGCATTAGGTCTTGGGGACAGGGGGCCGGGGAGCAGTTCTTC
TRBV10-3	TRBJ2-7	-	TRBD1	CAISESTGGGYEQYF	TGTGCCATCAGTGAGTCCACAGGGGGAGGCTACGAGCAGTACTTC
TRBV29-1	TRBJ2-3	-	TRBD2	CSVELAGETQYF	TGCAGCGTTGAACTAGCGGGAGAAACGCAGTATTTT
TRBV5-5	TRBJ2-6	-	TRBD1	CASSRGQGASGVNVLTF	TGTGCCAGCAGCCGAGGACAGGGGGCATCTGGGGTCAACGTCCTGACTTTC
TRBV3-1	TRBJ2-3	-	-	CASSHGSLSSGADTQYF	TGTGCCAGCAGCCATGGATCCCTTTCTTCAGGGGCAGATACGCAGTATTTT
TRBV4-1	TRBJ2-3	many	TRBD1	CASSQGGGDTQYF	TGCGCCAGCAGCCAAGGAGGGGGCGATACGCAGTATTTT
TRBV7-2	TRBJ2-7	many	-	CASSFSRGPSSYEQYF	TGTGCCAGCAGCTTTAGTCGGGGGCCGAGCTCCTACGAGCAGTACTTC
TRBV29-1	TRBJ1-1	-	TRBD1	CSHGTDSTEAFF	TGCAGCCACGGGACAGATTCCACTGAAGCTTTCTTT
TRBV13	TRBJ1-3	-	-	CASSHRVAGNTIYF	TGTGCCAGCAGCCACAGGGTCGCTGGAAACACCATATATTTT
TRBV5-1	TRBJ1-4	few	-	CASSDIRGTNEKLFF	TGCGCCAGCAGCGACATAAGAGGGACTAATGAAAAACTGTTTTTT
TRBV28	TRBJ1-5	many	TRBD1	CASSLWTGGTQPQHF	TGTGCCAGCAGTTTATGGACAGGGGGCACTCAGCCCCAGCATTTT
TRBV6-1	TRBJ1-2	many	-	CASWDKVVGYTF	TGTGCCAGTTGGGACAAGGTAGTTGGCTACACCTTC
TRBV28	TRBJ2-7	few	-	CASSSAPGQSYEQYF	TGTGCCAGCAGTTCAGCACCGGGGCAGAGCTACGAGCAGTACTTC
TRBV20-1	TRBJ1-1	-	-	CSAGRWGGNTEAFF	TGCAGTGCTGGAAGGTGGGGTGGGAACACTGAAGCTTTCTTT
TRBV6-1	TRBJ2-3	many	TRBD2	CASSWKGDYPDTQYF	TGTGCCAGCAGTTGGAAAGGGGACTACCCAGATACGCAGTATTTT
TRBV20-1	TRBJ1-4	many	-	CSARDVVGQGDEKLFF	TGCAGTGCTAGAGATGTAGTCGGCCAGGGAGACGAAAAACTGTTTTTT
TRBV2	TRBJ2-3	-	TRBD2	CASNLISGNEDTQYF	TGTGCCAGCAACCTAATTAGCGGGAATGAAGATACGCAGTATTTT
TRBV5-1	TRBJ2-3	few	-	CASAKQTSGDTQYF	TGCGCCAGCGCCAAACAAACGTCCGGAGATACGCAGTATTTT
TRBV12-3/TRBV12-4	TRBJ1-4	many	-	CASEPPGLGSVSRKLFF	TGTGCCAGCGAGCCCCCCGGATTGGGTTCCGTGAGTCGAAAACTGTTTTTT
TRBV2	TRBJ1-1	few	-	CASTRQGLGGTEAFF	TGTGCCAGCACCCGTCAGGGGCTAGGGGGAACTGAAGCTTTCTTT
TRBV19	TRBJ1-5	many	-	CASRGTRDQPQHF	TGTGCCAGTAGGGGCACAAGGGATCAGCCCCAGCATTTT
TRBV28	TRBJ1-5	many	-	CASSLGSRVQPQHF	TGTGCCAGCAGTTTAGGCAGTAGGGTTCAGCCCCAGCATTTT
TRBV7-8	TRBJ1-1	many	-	CASLTANTEAFF	TGTGCCAGCCTAACTGCGAACACTGAAGCTTTCTTT
TRBV28	TRBJ2-7	few	-	CASSLRGSGREQYF	TGTGCCAGCAGTTTGCGTGGGTCGGGGAGAGAGCAGTACTTC
TRBV7-2	TRBJ1-4	many	-	CASSSQGTNEKLFF	TGTGCCAGCAGCTCACAGGGAACTAATGAAAAACTGTTTTTT
TRBV7-3	TRBJ2-3	many	-	CASSLTGTRTDTQYF	TGTGCCAGCAGCTTAACGGGTACTCGCACAGATACGCAGTATTTT
TRBV6-6	TRBJ1-3	many	-	CASSYSKGRGNTIYF	TGTGCCAGCAGTTACTCGAAGGGGCGAGGAAACACCATATATTTT
TRBV3-1	TRBJ1-2	-	-	CASSQDIRAGSYGYTF	TGTGCCAGCAGCCAAGATATTCGTGCGGGGTCCTATGGCTACACCTTC
TRBV12-3/TRBV12-4	TRBJ1-5	once	TRBD1	CASTPQGARNQPQHF	TGTGCCAGCACCCCCCAGGGGGCGCGCAATCAGCCCCAGCATTTT